This paragraph reports one T cell receptor (beta chain). The sample belongs to a study of cytomegalovirus exposure and HLA in healthy donors. The PCR contained 60 Vbeta and 13 Jbeta primers. Only in-frame clones appear in the TCRdb table, and some are missing; sequencing was by immunoSEQ multiplex PCR. The sample has some 150,000 clones; 82% are singletons. In germline, CDR1 is SGDLS, CDR2 YYNGEE. There are 14 residues in the CDR3. The sequencing sample was made of PBMCs. The chain uses TRBV9 and TRBJ2-5, with D perhaps TRBD2 (6 bases). TRBJ2-7 explains the end of the DNA better; the J call may be wrong. This TCR derives from a woman aged 45 to 65 in good health and CMV-seropositive. This CDR3 is CASSTGPAGYEQYF. CDR3 coding DNA: TGTGCCAGCAGCACGGGCCCTGCGGGATACGAGCAGTACTTC.